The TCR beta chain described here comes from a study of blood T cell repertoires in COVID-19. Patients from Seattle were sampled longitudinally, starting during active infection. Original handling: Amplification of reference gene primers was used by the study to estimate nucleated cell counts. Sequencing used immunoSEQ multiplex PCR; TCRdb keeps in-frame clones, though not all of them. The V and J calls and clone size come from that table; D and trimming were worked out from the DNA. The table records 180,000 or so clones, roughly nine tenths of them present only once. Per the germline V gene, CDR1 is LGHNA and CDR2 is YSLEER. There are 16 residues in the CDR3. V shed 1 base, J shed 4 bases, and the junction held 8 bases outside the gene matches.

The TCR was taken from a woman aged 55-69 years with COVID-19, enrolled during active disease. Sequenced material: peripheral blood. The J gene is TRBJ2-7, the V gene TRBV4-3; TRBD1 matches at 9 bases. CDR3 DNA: TGCGCCAGCAGCCAAGTGGGGACAGGGTCCCTTTACGAGCAGTACTTC. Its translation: CASSQVGTGSLYEQYF.